Listed below are T cell receptor beta chains from one sample, sequenced in a study of blood T cell repertoires in COVID-19. The protocol was immunoSEQ multiplex PCR, while the TCRdb copy is restricted to in-frame clones and leaves out a portion. This table has some 220,000 clones, roughly four fifths appearing once. The sequencing sample was made of PBMCs or T cells enriched from blood (not recorded which). The receptors here all came from a middle-aged woman with acute COVID-19. Both conserved end residues are part of each CDR3. Each record gives: J gene, V gene, clone size, D gene, CDR3 protein, CDR3 DNA. A D gene is named only where the DNA matches it firmly. A row's size may be missing; if present it is once, few, many or a size class.

TRBJ2-3 TRBV29-1 . TRBD2 CSVFGTNTQYF TGCAGCGTTTTTGGGACTAATACGCAGTATTTT
TRBJ1-5 TRBV7-2 few . CASSLTQATNQPQHF TGTGCCAGCAGCTTAACGCAGGCAACTAATCAGCCCCAGCATTTT
TRBJ1-5 TRBV19 . . CASSIVVGGNQPQHF TGTGCCAGTAGTATAGTCGTCGGGGGCAATCAGCCCCAGCATTTT
TRBJ2-5 TRBV4-2 . TRBD2 CASSQVSSGRFETQYF TGTGCCAGCAGCCAAGTCTCTAGCGGGAGGTTTGAGACCCAGTACTTC
TRBJ2-1 TRBV2 once TRBD1 CASSLGQGANNEQFF TGTGCCAGCAGCCTGGGACAGGGGGCTAACAATGAGCAGTTCTTC
TRBJ2-3 TRBV5-1 . TRBD2 CASSLNGRDTQYF TGCGCCAGCAGCTTGAACGGGAGGGATACGCAGTATTTT
TRBJ1-4 TRBV9 few . CASSVTPGEKLFF TGTGCCAGCAGCGTCACCCCAGGCGAAAAACTGTTTTTT
TRBJ1-4 TRBV30 . . CAWAGTAGEKLFF TGTGCCTGGGCCGGGACGGCGGGGGAAAAACTGTTTTTT
TRBJ2-5 TRBV28 . . CASSLGGDQETQYF TGTGCCAGCAGTTTGGGCGGGGACCAAGAGACCCAGTACTTC
TRBJ1-2 TRBV29-1 . TRBD1 CSVEDRGDYGYTF TGCAGCGTGGAGGACAGGGGGGACTATGGCTACACCTTC
TRBJ1-6 TRBV5-1 few TRBD1 CASSFQTGANSPLHF TGCGCCAGCAGCTTCCAGACAGGGGCAAATTCACCCCTCCACTTT
TRBJ1-5 TRBV4-2 . . CASSQVLGRYSNQPQHF TGTGCCAGCAGCCAAGTACTAGGACGGTATAGCAATCAGCCCCAGCATTTT
TRBJ2-7 TRBV7-9 . TRBD2 CASSQFGASGSNEQYF TGTGCCAGCAGCCAATTTGGTGCTAGCGGGAGCAACGAGCAGTACTTC
TRBJ2-7 TRBV28 . TRBD1 CASSFRGQGAYEQYF TGTGCCAGCAGTTTCCGGGGACAGGGGGCCTACGAGCAGTACTTC
TRBJ1-5 TRBV28 . . CASSPPDSNQPQHF TGTGCCAGCAGTCCCCCAGATAGCAATCAGCCCCAGCATTTT
TRBJ1-2 TRBV10-3 . TRBD1 CAISEQIRDRVGPF TGTGCCATCAGTGAGCAGATCCGGGACAGGGTAGGTCCCTTC
TRBJ1-3 TRBV30 . . CAWRRKGDSGNTIYF TGTGCCTGGAGACGTAAGGGGGACTCTGGAAACACCATATATTTT
TRBJ1-2 TRBV3-1/TRBV3-2 . . CASSQGGLNYGYTF TGTGCCAGCAGCCAAGGCGGGCTTAACTATGGCTACACCTTC
TRBJ2-5 TRBV10-2 . TRBD1 CASRADRGQRETQYF TGCGCCAGCAGGGCGGACAGGGGGCAGAGAGAGACCCAGTACTTC
TRBJ2-7 TRBV4-2 . TRBD1 CASSQSQGGPYEQYF TGTGCCAGCAGCCAATCCCAAGGGGGCCCCTACGAGCAGTACTTC
TRBJ1-5 TRBV30 . . CAWSGGGRNQPQHF TGTGCCTGGAGTGGCGGGGGGCGCAATCAGCCCCAGCATTTT
TRBJ2-3 TRBV12-2 . . CASRKLSTDTQYF TGTGCAAGTCGCAAACTGAGCACAGATACGCAGTATTTT
TRBJ1-2 TRBV10-3 . . CAIKSPGGYGYTF TGTGCCATCAAAAGTCCAGGTGGATATGGCTACACCTTC
TRBJ2-3 TRBV3-1/TRBV3-2 . TRBD2 CASSQEGLAGRPDTQYF TGTGCCAGCAGCCAAGAAGGACTAGCGGGGAGGCCAGATACGCAGTATTTT
TRBJ1-2 TRBV9 . TRBD1 CASSVGYGTGVGYTF TGTGCCAGCAGCGTAGGCTACGGGACAGGGGTTGGCTACACCTTC
TRBJ2-2 TRBV4-2 . TRBD2 CASSQDTSGLAGGNTGELFF TGTGCCAGCAGCCAAGATACCTCCGGACTAGCGGGAGGGAACACCGGGGAGCTGTTTTTT
TRBJ2-3 TRBV5-1 . . CASSPVALPDTQYF TGCGCCAGCAGCCCGGTCGCCCTTCCAGATACGCAGTATTTT
TRBJ2-7 TRBV7-6 once TRBD2 CASSLGSGGRPPLYEQYF TGTGCCAGCAGCTTAGGGTCGGGCGGGAGGCCCCCCTTGTACGAGCAGTACTTC
TRBJ1-4 TRBV5-1 few . CASSLQSGGGEKLFF TGCGCCAGCAGCTTACAGTCCGGGGGAGGCGAAAAACTGTTTTTT
TRBJ1-1 TRBV19 . . CASSSRTLRITEAFF TGTGCCAGTAGTTCGCGGACACTGAGGATCACTGAAGCTTTCTTT
TRBJ1-2 TRBV2 . . CASTLAANYGYTF TGTGCCAGCACTCTGGCGGCTAACTATGGCTACACCTTC
TRBJ1-2 TRBV7-2 few TRBD1 CASSSQQGKYGYTF TGTGCCAGCAGCTCCCAACAGGGGAAGTATGGCTACACCTTC
TRBJ1-1 TRBV11-1 . . CASSLYRGNTEAFF TGTGCCAGCAGCTTATATCGGGGGAACACTGAAGCTTTCTTT
TRBJ2-3 TRBV4-2 . TRBD2 CASSQERTSGWDTQYF TGTGCCAGCAGCCAAGAAAGGACTAGCGGTTGGGATACGCAGTATTTT
TRBJ2-3 TRBV7-3 . . CASSLVGGTDTQYF TGTGCCAGCAGCTTAGTCGGGGGTACAGATACGCAGTATTTT
TRBJ1-5 TRBV28 . . CASSPGFGRDYQPQHF TGTGCCAGCAGCCCCGGATTTGGGCGGGATTATCAGCCCCAGCATTTT
TRBJ2-2 TRBV14 . TRBD1 CASSQGIWDRGFTGELFF TGTGCCAGCAGCCAAGGGATCTGGGACAGGGGTTTTACCGGGGAGCTGTTTTTT
TRBJ2-6 TRBV30 once TRBD1 CAWSVDRVVPGANVLTF TGTGCCTGGAGTGTAGACAGGGTCGTCCCTGGGGCCAACGTCCTGACTTTC
TRBJ1-2 TRBV28 . TRBD1 CASGDRGIYGYTF TGTGCCAGCGGCGACAGGGGTATCTATGGCTACACCTTC
TRBJ2-5 TRBV28 . . CASTAGQETQYF TGTGCCAGCACGGCGGGACAAGAGACCCAGTACTTC
TRBJ1-3 TRBV7-8 . . CASSSYGGHTIYF TGTGCCAGCAGCTCCTACGGGGGACACACCATATATTTT
TRBJ2-7 TRBV6-5 . TRBD1 CASSLGTGPYEQYF TGTGCCAGCAGTCTTGGGACAGGACCCTACGAGCAGTACTTC
TRBJ2-2 TRBV19 once TRBD1 CASSAAGTDTGELFF TGTGCCAGTAGTGCGGCCGGGACAGACACCGGGGAGCTGTTTTTT
TRBJ2-7 TRBV7-9 . TRBD1 CASSLGQGVVGYEQYF TGTGCCAGCAGCCTTGGACAGGGGGTTGTTGGCTACGAGCAGTACTTC
TRBJ1-3 TRBV7-2 . . CASSVDRYSGNTIYF TGTGCCAGCAGCGTCGACAGGTACTCTGGAAACACCATATATTTT
TRBJ1-3 TRBV2 . . CASSEGPGIGNTIYF TGTGCCAGCAGTGAAGGACCAGGGATTGGAAACACCATATATTTT
TRBJ1-1 TRBV19 . TRBD1 CASKYRTGGTEAFF TGTGCCAGTAAATACCGGACAGGGGGCACTGAAGCTTTCTTT
TRBJ2-1 TRBV6-5 . TRBD2 CAVTSGRAFNEQFF TGTGCCGTAACTAGCGGGAGGGCTTTCAATGAGCAGTTCTTC
TRBJ1-2 TRBV19 . TRBD1 CASVDRARGYTF TGTGCCAGCGTTGACAGGGCCCGTGGCTACACCTTC
TRBJ1-6 TRBV5-1 . . CASSLRGEVNSPLHF TGCGCCAGCAGCTTGCGGGGGGAGGTCAATTCACCCCTCCACTTT
TRBJ1-6 TRBV14 once . CASSQETRGSPLHF TGTGCCAGCAGCCAAGAAACTAGGGGGTCACCCCTCCACTTT
TRBJ2-2 TRBV4-3 . TRBD2 CASSQDNGLAGAYTGELFF TGCGCCAGCAGCCAAGATAATGGGCTAGCGGGGGCCTACACCGGGGAGCTGTTTTTT